The following is a TCR beta chain sequence with its context. As yet, its antigen is unknown. CDR1 and CDR2 (germline): LNHDA, SQIVND (reference sequence). V was trimmed by 4 bases and J by 3 bases, leaving 7 bases between them. This CDR3 is 12 amino acids long. Collection occurred without any documented infections or immune events in donors. TCRdb's table, derived via immunoSEQ multiplex PCR, lists solely in-frame clones and lacks some. The sample has about 120,000 clones; more than 75% are singletons. The source of the sample is a study of identifying expanded T cells in peripheral blood. The study's findings and limits: Technical replicates showed about 1.2 changed clones; roughly two weeks around 15; four weeks 19. Across healthy donors, higher total template counts meant significantly greater approximately 2-week count variance.

This receptor was taken from a person aged 18 to 75 in good health. The V and J genes are TRBV19 and TRBJ2-7; no clear D gene. Input material: blood. CDR3 residues: CASSTGLYEQYF. CDR3 coding DNA: TGTGCCAGTAGTACCGGGCTCTACGAGCAGTACTTC.